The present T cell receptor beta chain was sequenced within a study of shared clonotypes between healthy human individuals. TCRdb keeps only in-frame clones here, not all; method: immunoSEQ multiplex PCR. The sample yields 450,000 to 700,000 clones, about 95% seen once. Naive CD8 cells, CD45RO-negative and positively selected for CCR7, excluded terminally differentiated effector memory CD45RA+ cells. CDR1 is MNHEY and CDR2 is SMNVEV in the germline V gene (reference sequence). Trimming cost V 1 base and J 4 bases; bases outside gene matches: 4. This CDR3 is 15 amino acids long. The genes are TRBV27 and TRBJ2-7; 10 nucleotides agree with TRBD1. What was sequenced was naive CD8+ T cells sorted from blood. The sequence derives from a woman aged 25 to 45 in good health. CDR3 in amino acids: CASSLYGTGDYEQYF. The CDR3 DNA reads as TGTGCCAGCAGTTTATACGGGACAGGGGATTACGAGCAGTACTTC.